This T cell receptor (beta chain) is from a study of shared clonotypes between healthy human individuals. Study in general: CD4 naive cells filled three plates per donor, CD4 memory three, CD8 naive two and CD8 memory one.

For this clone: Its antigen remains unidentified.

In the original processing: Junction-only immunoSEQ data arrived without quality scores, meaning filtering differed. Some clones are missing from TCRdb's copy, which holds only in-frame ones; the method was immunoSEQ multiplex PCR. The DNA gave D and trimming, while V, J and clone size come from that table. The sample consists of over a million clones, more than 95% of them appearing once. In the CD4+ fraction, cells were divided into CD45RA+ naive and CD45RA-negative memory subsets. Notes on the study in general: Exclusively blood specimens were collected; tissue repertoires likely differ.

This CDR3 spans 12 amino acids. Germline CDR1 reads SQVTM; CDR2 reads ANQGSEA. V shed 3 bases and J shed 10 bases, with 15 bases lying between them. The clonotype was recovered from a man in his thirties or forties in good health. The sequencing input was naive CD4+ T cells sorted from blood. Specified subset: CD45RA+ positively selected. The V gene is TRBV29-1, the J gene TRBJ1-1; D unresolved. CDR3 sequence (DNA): TGCAGCGTTGAGTACCCGGTCGGTAGAGCTTTCTTT. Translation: CSVEYPVGRAFF.